Following are 29 T cell receptor beta chains from one sample sequenced in a study of blood T cell repertoires in COVID-19. Produced via immunoSEQ multiplex PCR; TCRdb's table is partial and in-frame only. In the table there are 55,000 to 70,000 clones, about 79% of which are singletons. Sequences were obtained from peripheral blood. These receptor sequences come from a human donor in a cohort sampled during active COVID-19.

The chain has TRBV7-2 and TRBJ2-3, with TRBD2 identical over 14 bases. V was clipped by 2 bases and J by 4 bases; unmatched bases: 2. Germline V gives CDR1 SGHTA, CDR2 FQGNSA. The CDR3 has 16 residues. The CDR3 loop is CASSLPGLAGADTQYF. The CDR3 DNA follows: TGTGCCAGCAGCTTACCGGGACTAGCGGGAGCAGATACGCAGTATTTT.

This clone was found a few times. The chain recombines TRBV5-1 with TRBJ2-7; a weak D match, TRBD1 (6 bases). Looked up from germline, CDR1 is SGHRS and CDR2 is YFSETQ. This CDR3 spans 12 amino acids. The V and J ends lost 5 bases and 0 bases respectively, with 6 bases between them. This CDR3 reads CASRGGSYEQYF. For the CDR3, the DNA is TGCGCCAGCAGAGGGGGCTCCTACGAGCAGTACTTC.

The chain recombines TRBV2 with TRBJ1-5; no definite D call. With 6 bases removed from V and 3 bases from J, the gap between germline ends came to 21 bases. The V gene's germline CDR1 is SNHLY and CDR2 FYNNEI. This CDR3 is 17 amino acids long. The CDR3 region is CASSPSRRGDSNQPQHF. CDR3 coding DNA: TGTGCCAGCAGCCCCTCCCGCCGGGGTGACTCCAATCAGCCCCAGCATTTT.

The V call is TRBV7-8, the J call TRBJ1-2, with TRBD1 identical over 8 bases. Losses at the gene ends were 1 base for V and 8 bases for J; bases not matched to a gene: 9. Germline loops: CDR1 SGHVS, CDR2 FQNEAQ. The CDR3 has 15 amino acids. The CDR3 here is CASSLEAGGVLGYTF. CDR3 nucleotide sequence: TGTGCCAGCAGCTTAGAAGCAGGGGGCGTTTTAGGCTACACCTTC.

V gene TRBV5-4 combines with J gene TRBJ2-7, with a tentative D call TRBD1 (5 bases). Germline loops: CDR1 SGHNT, CDR2 YYREEE (reference sequence). The CDR3 length is 13 residues. The ends were cut back, 4 bases at V and 6 bases at J, with 14 bases in the middle. The CDR3 coding sequence is TGTGCCAGCAGCCCCAGGGTTGTGGCCGAGCAGTACTTC. Amino acids: CASSPRVVAEQYF.

The chain couples TRBV11-2 to TRBJ1-6, with D perhaps matching TRBD1 (5 bases). Germline-derived CDR1 and CDR2 are SGHAT and FQNNGV. The ends were cut back, 5 bases at V and 9 bases at J, with 23 bases in the middle. The CDR3 is 17 amino acids. CDR3 sequence (DNA): TGTGCCAGCAGCCGCAGGAGCGGGGGACGGGGAATTTCACCCCTCCACTTT. This encodes CASSRRSGGRGISPLHF.

The V call is TRBV28, the J call TRBJ1-3; weak D call: TRBD1 (5 bases). V lost 10 bases and J 2 bases, leaving 15 bases between the germline ends. Germline V gene data show CDR1 as MDHEN and CDR2 as SYDVKM. The CDR3 is 14 residues long. The CDR3 region is CATIMGGTGNTIYF. The CDR3 DNA reads as TGTGCCACTATCATGGGGGGGACTGGAAACACCATATATTTT.

The rearrangement joins TRBV27 to TRBJ2-1; D not resolved. V lost 3 bases and J lost 0, with 12 bases in between. CDR1 is MNHEY and CDR2 is SMNVEV in the germline V gene (reference sequence). The CDR3 is 16 amino acids. Here the CDR3 reads CASSFRHRASYNEQFF. The CDR3 DNA reads as TGTGCCAGCAGTTTCCGGCACAGAGCCTCCTACAATGAGCAGTTCTTC.

In its sample, this clone was seen a few times. Germline and junction disagree at one end, which may indicate a read error. The chain is built from TRBV28 and TRBJ2-7; TRBD2 is a possible D gene (6 bases). The CDR3 covers 12 residues. Per the germline V gene, CDR1 is MDHEN and CDR2 is SYDVKM. The CDR3 region is CASREESGTLSF. CDR3 in DNA: TGTGCCAGCAGAGAAGAGTCCGGGACTCTCAGCTTC.

There are a few counts of this clone. The rearrangement uses TRBV10-3 and TRBJ1-2; maybe TRBD1 (6 bases). Germline loops: CDR1 ENHRY, CDR2 SYGVKD. V gave up 6 bases and J gave up 4 bases, with 24 bases separating them. The CDR3 is 17 residues long. The DNA for the CDR3 is TGTGCCATCAGCGAGAGAGGGGGGGTCATGAGGACCTATGGCTACACCTTC. Translated, it gives CAISERGGVMRTYGYTF.

This chain connects TRBV18 to TRBJ2-7; 9 bases map to TRBD1. The CDR3 has 14 residues. Unmatched junction bases numbered 4, after V lost 4 bases and J lost 3 bases. Germline CDR1 is KGHSH and CDR2 is LQKENI. The CDR3 nucleotides are TGTGCCAGCTCACAAACAGGGGGCATCTACGAGCAGTACTTC. It translates to CASSQTGGIYEQYF.

This chain links TRBV6-5 with TRBJ1-5, with 8 bases lining up with TRBD1. This CDR3 spans 15 amino acids. V dropped 8 bases and J dropped 1; count of bases not matched to a gene: 7. Germline V gene sequence: CDR1 MNHEY, CDR2 SVGAGI. In nucleotides, the CDR3 is TGTGCCAGCGGGGACAGGAGGAAGAGCAATCAGCCCCAGCATTTT. Protein product: CASGDRRKSNQPQHF.

This clone has just a few counts. The chain uses TRBV7-6 and TRBJ2-7, with TRBD2 identical over 11 bases. Per germline, CDR1 SGHVS and CDR2 FNYEAQ. V lost 5 bases, J lost 1 base, and 1 base stayed unmatched. This CDR3 region has 14 residues. The chain's CDR3 is CASSGTSGSYEQYF. As DNA, the CDR3 is TGTGCCAGCAGCGGGACTAGCGGTTCCTACGAGCAGTACTTC.

This chain connects TRBV30 to TRBJ2-7; TRBD1 agrees at 7 bases. Germline CDR1 GTSNPN, CDR2 SVGIG (reference sequence). Losses at the gene ends were 4 bases for V and 0 bases for J; bases not matched to a gene: 12. This CDR3 has 16 amino acids. For the CDR3, the DNA is TGTGCCTGGACTGTTCTCGACAGGGAGCACTCCTACGAGCAGTACTTC. Amino acids: CAWTVLDREHSYEQYF.

Comment on this clone: Other DNA sequences in this specimen translate into the identical CDR3. J is TRBJ2-7 and V is TRBV4-1; D may be TRBD1 (5 bases). Per germline, CDR1 MGHRA and CDR2 YSYEKL. The CDR3 contains 13 residues. V was cut by 3 bases and J by 1 base, with 7 bases left in between. CDR3 nucleotide sequence: TGCGCCAGCAGCCAGCAGGGATCCTACGAGCAGTACTTC. Protein sequence: CASSQQGSYEQYF.

This chain joins TRBV7-9 and TRBJ1-1; 7 positions agree with TRBD1. Germline V CDR1 and CDR2: SEHNR, FQNEAQ (reference sequence). This CDR3 region has 15 residues. After removal of 5 bases from V and 5 bases from J, the junction contained 11 bases not matched to a gene. The chain's CDR3 is CASSHTGARRTEAFF. CDR3 nucleotide sequence: TGTGCCAGCAGCCACACAGGGGCCCGGCGTACTGAAGCTTTCTTT.

V gene TRBV25-1 combines with J gene TRBJ1-2; D is ambiguous. Germline CDR1 reads MGHDK; CDR2 reads SYGVNS. The CDR3 covers 15 residues. V was trimmed by 4 bases and J by 4 bases, leaving 16 bases between them. The CDR3 reads CASSGFFGHGYGYTF. DNA of the CDR3: TGTGCCAGCAGTGGCTTCTTTGGGCACGGCTATGGCTACACCTTC.

The genes are TRBV5-1 and TRBJ1-2, with 8 positions matching TRBD1. CDR3 length: 16 amino acids. The V segment lost 7 bases and the J segment 3 bases; nucleotides outside the gene matches: 14. In germline, CDR1 is SGHRS, CDR2 YFSETQ. The CDR3 DNA reads as TGCGCCAGCTCCCTAGTAAGCGGGACAGGTGACTATGGCTACACCTTC. The encoded protein is CASSLVSGTGDYGYTF.

The chain carries TRBV5-4 and TRBJ1-2; 9 bases fit TRBD1. This CDR3 has 15 amino acids. Germline CDR1 and CDR2: SGHNT and YYREEE (reference sequence). The junction had 6 bases not matched to a gene; V was cut back by 2 bases and J by 4 bases. The CDR3 loop reads CASSFGGTGTYGYTF. The CDR3 bases are TGTGCCAGCAGCTTTGGGGGGACAGGGACCTATGGCTACACCTTC.

J is TRBJ2-7 and V is TRBV12-3 or TRBV12-4, with D possibly matching TRBD1 (6 bases). Between the trimmed V and J ends, which lost 1 base and 3 bases, there was a span of 7 bases. There are 13 residues in the CDR3. CDR3 region: CASSLEGGYEQYF. The CDR3 region has the DNA TGTGCCAGCAGTTTAGAAGGGGGCTACGAGCAGTACTTC.

The chain combines TRBV6-5 with TRBJ2-5; 8 bases are a match to TRBD2. V trimming: 4 bases; J trimming: 5 bases; junction bases outside the gene matches: 6. The CDR3 loop spans 14 amino acids. CDR1 is MNHEY and CDR2 is SVGAGI in the germline V gene. CDR3 region: CASSSWTSRETQYF. Here the CDR3 DNA reads TGTGCCAGCAGTTCCTGGACTAGCAGGGAGACCCAGTACTTC.

The sample holds a few counts of this clone. The chain joins TRBV4-1 to TRBJ1-2; possibly TRBD1 for D (6 bases). CDR1 and CDR2 from the germline V gene are MGHRA and YSYEKL. The CDR3 contains 14 residues. V lost 4 bases and J lost 4, with 13 bases in between. The CDR3 sequence is CASSRSSGVYGYTF. For the CDR3, the DNA is TGCGCCAGCAGCCGGAGTTCAGGGGTCTATGGCTACACCTTC.

V usage is TRBV19 and J usage is TRBJ2-5; 9 bases map to TRBD2. Germline V gene lookup returns CDR1 LNHDA and CDR2 SQIVND (reference sequence). The CDR3 runs to 14 residues. After removal of 3 bases from V and 4 bases from J, the junction contained 3 bases not matched to a gene. CDR3 in amino acids: CASSMEGLAETQYF. CDR3 coding DNA: TGTGCCAGTAGTATGGAGGGACTAGCAGAGACCCAGTACTTC.

The chain is built from TRBV9 and TRBJ2-7; 8 bases map to TRBD1. CDR1 is SGDLS and CDR2 is YYNGEE in the germline V gene. The CDR3 has 16 residues. V gave up 4 bases and J gave up 2 bases; unmatched junction bases: 11. CDR3 sequence (DNA): TGTGCCAGCAGCTCCAGCACGACAGGGGATCCCTACGAGCAGTACTTC. Translated, it gives CASSSSTTGDPYEQYF.

The V gene is TRBV24-1, the J gene TRBJ2-7; D remains ambiguous. V was clipped by 3 bases and J by 1 base, with 3 bases between them. This CDR3 has 12 residues. The germline V gene encodes CDR1 KGHDR and CDR2 SFDVKD. CDR3 sequence reads: CATSDTSYEQYF. CDR3 bases: TGTGCCACCAGTGATACTTCCTACGAGCAGTACTTC.

The V gene is TRBV7-6, the J gene TRBJ1-1, with D hard to call. Trimming removed 1 base at V and 5 bases at J, with 14 bases between. Germline-derived CDR1 and CDR2 are SGHVS and FNYEAQ. The CDR3 extends over 15 amino acids. As DNA, the CDR3 is TGTGCCAGCAGCTTAGTGTCCGGGGTACGGACTGAAGCTTTCTTT. Translation: CASSLVSGVRTEAFF.

The chain employs TRBV7-9 and TRBJ1-4, with D perhaps TRBD1 (5 bases). V dropped 1 base and J dropped 2 bases, with 8 bases sitting between them. The CDR3 spans 15 residues. Germline V gene data show CDR1 as SEHNR and CDR2 as FQNEAQ (reference sequence). The CDR3 loop reads CASSLGGVTNEKLFF. In DNA form, the CDR3 reads TGTGCCAGCAGCTTAGGGGGGGTGACTAATGAAAAACTGTTTTTT.

The CDR3 DNA sequence: TGTGCCAGCAGTGACAGCGGGGGGGCCACAGATACGCAGTATTTT. This encodes CASSDSGGATDTQYF. The chain has TRBV6-4 and TRBJ2-3, with 10 bases matching TRBD2. The trim removed 2 bases at V and 2 bases at J, leaving 1 base unmatched. Germline CDR1 MRHNA, CDR2 SNTAGT. This CDR3 comprises 15 residues.

The V and J genes are TRBV29-1 and TRBJ1-2, with 12 bases that match TRBD1. Germline values: CDR1 SQVTM, CDR2 ANQGSEA. There are 17 residues in the CDR3. J was trimmed by 11 bases and V by 4 bases; bases with no gene match: 20. CDR3 in DNA: TGCAGCGTTGTCTTCGGCAGCGTAGGGACAGGGGGCGTGAGATACACCTTC. It codes for CSVVFGSVGTGGVRYTF.